These 22 T cell receptor gamma chains originate from one sample sequenced in a study of human gamma delta and Vdelta1 T cells. These TCRs are of unknown antigen specificity. TCRdb re-called clones from the PCR reads via CATT. The table shows about 4,000 gamma-chain clones, with over 15% occurring only once. Sequenced sample: Vdelta1 gamma-delta T cells from blood grown in culture (DOT cells). The receptors come from a human donor in good health.

The table lists this clone with a few counts. V and J are TRGV3 and TRGJ1 or TRGJ2. V shed 6 bases and J 2 bases; nucleotides not matched to a gene: 4. This CDR3 is 12 amino acids long. Per the germline V gene, CDR1 is VTNTFY and CDR2 is YDVSTARD (reference sequence). The CDR3 coding sequence is TGTGCCACCTGGCCCCATTATTATAAGAAACTCTTT. Translated: CATWPHYYKKLF.

By share, this clone counts as medium-sized. V usage is TRGV4 and J usage is TRGJP2. Germline V gene sequence: CDR1 EGSTGY, CDR2 YDSYTSSV. This CDR3 spans 15 amino acids. V lost 1 base to trimming and J lost 1 base; unmatched junction nucleotides: 3. The CDR3 DNA reads TGTGCCACCTGGGATGGCCTTAGTAGTGATTGGATCAAGACGTTT. It translates to CATWDGLSSDWIKTF.

Sample share makes this clone medium-sized. In the same sample, other DNA sequences code for this CDR3. The V gene is TRGV2, the J gene TRGJ1 or TRGJ2. CDR3 length: 14 residues. Unmatched junction bases numbered 6, after V lost 0 bases and J lost 4 bases. Per germline, CDR1 EGSNGY and CDR2 YDSYNSKV. CDR3 sequence reads: CATWDGLGYYKKLF. CDR3 DNA: TGTGCCACCTGGGACGGGCTCGGATATTATAAGAAACTCTTT.

This clone appeared a few times. The V and J genes are TRGV2 and TRGJP2. The CDR3 totals 15 residues. The V gene end was trimmed by 3 bases and the J gene end by 3 bases; junction bases not matched to a gene: 7. The germline CDR1 and CDR2 sequences are EGSNGY and YDSYNSKV. The DNA for the CDR3 is TGTGCCACCTGGGACTGTGCTCGTAGTGATTGGATCAAGACGTTT. This sequence encodes CATWDCARSDWIKTF.

The chain has TRGV9 and TRGJ1 or TRGJ2. V lost 3 bases, J lost 11 bases, and 10 bases stayed unmatched. CDR3 size: 12 residues. Germline-derived CDR1 and CDR2 are GITISATS and ISYDGTV (reference sequence). The CDR3 DNA is TGTGCCTTGTGGGAGAAGCCGATTGAGAAACTCTTT. Its translation is CALWEKPIEKLF.

Comments on this clone: This sequence may be a read error, since a much larger clone differs from it by one base. The rearrangement joins TRGV9 to TRGJ1 or TRGJ2. CDR1 GITISATS and CDR2 ISYDGTV come from the germline V gene (reference sequence). J was trimmed by 5 bases and V by 0 bases; bases with no gene match: 4. The CDR3 runs 13 residues. CDR3 in amino acids: CALWEVVDYKKLF. CDR3 DNA sequence: TGTGCCTTGTGGGAGGTGGTGGATTATAAGAAACTCTTT.

The chain employs TRGV2 and TRGJ1 or TRGJ2. With V trimmed by 1 base and J by 2 bases, 17 bases remained unmatched. This CDR3 is built from 18 residues. CDR1 and CDR2 from the germline V gene are EGSNGY and YDSYNSKV. The CDR3 spells CATWDGPRCSNYYYKKLF. In DNA form, the CDR3 reads TGTGCCACCTGGGACGGTCCTAGGTGTTCCAACTATTATTATAAGAAACTCTTT.

By share, this clone ranks as medium-sized. The chain joins TRGV8 to TRGJP2. This CDR3 contains 16 residues. The J segment lost 0 bases and the V segment lost 5 bases, leaving 9 bases of the junction unmatched. From germline, CDR1 is VENAVY and CDR2 YDSYNSRV. The DNA for the CDR3 is TGTGCCACCTGGGCGAAGATATATAGTAGTGATTGGATCAAGACGTTT. Protein: CATWAKIYSSDWIKTF.

The chain is built from TRGV5 and TRGJ1 or TRGJ2. The CDR3 length is 12 residues. The V and J ends lost 3 bases and 11 bases, in that order; junction bases with no gene match: 10. Germline V gene sequence: CDR1 VINAFY, CDR2 YDVSNSKD. CDR3 DNA sequence: TGTGCCACCTGGGACGGTAATCGTGAGAAACTCTTT. The encoded protein is CATWDGNREKLF.

The genes are TRGV9 and TRGJP. The V and J ends lost 2 bases and 8 bases, in that order; junction bases with no gene match: 0. Germline CDR1 reads GITISATS; CDR2 reads ISYDGTV (reference sequence). The CDR3 totals 14 residues. As DNA, the CDR3 is TGTGCCTTGTGGGAGGAGTTGGGCAAAAAAATCAAGGTATTT. It encodes CALWEELGKKIKVF.

V gene TRGV5 combines with J gene TRGJ1 or TRGJ2. Germline V gene data show CDR1 as VINAFY and CDR2 as YDVSNSKD. Trimming took 0 bases from V and 4 from J; bases not matched to a gene: 6. The CDR3 runs to 14 residues. CDR3 in DNA: TGTGCCACCTGGGACAGGCACTGGTATTATAAGAAACTCTTT. As protein: CATWDRHWYYKKLF.

This clone was seen a handful of times. The chain uses TRGV9 and TRGJ1 or TRGJ2. CDR1 is GITISATS and CDR2 is ISYDGTV in the germline V gene (reference sequence). The length of the CDR3 is 12 residues. J was trimmed by 8 bases and V by 0 bases; bases with no gene match: 4. CDR3 bases: TGTGCCTTGTGGGAGGTGATGCATAAGAAACTCTTT. This sequence encodes CALWEVMHKKLF.

This clone was counted only a few times. The rearrangement joins TRGV8 to TRGJP2. Looked up from germline, CDR1 is VENAVY and CDR2 is YDSYNSRV. The CDR3 sequence is 14 residues long. V trimming: 4 bases; J trimming: 2 bases; junction bases outside the gene matches: 4. For the CDR3, the DNA is TGTGCCACCTGGGACTTAAGTAGTGATTGGATCAAGACGTTT. This sequence encodes CATWDLSSDWIKTF.

Of note for this clone: With a much larger clone just one base away, this may be a read error. The J gene is TRGJ1 or TRGJ2, the V gene TRGV2. Trimming at V came to 5 bases and at J to 16 bases, leaving 8 bases not matched to a gene. CDR1 EGSNGY and CDR2 YDSYNSKV come from the germline V gene. The CDR3 has 9 residues. CDR3 DNA sequence: TGTGCCACCTGGGTGGGGGGGCTCTTT. It yields the protein CATWVGGLF.

The V call is TRGV9, the J call TRGJP. The CDR3 runs to 17 residues. Germline values: CDR1 GITISATS, CDR2 ISYDGTV (reference sequence). The V segment lost 0 bases and the J segment 9 bases; nucleotides outside the gene matches: 8. The CDR3 loop reads CALWEVMAWLGKKIKVF. The CDR3 coding sequence is TGTGCCTTGTGGGAGGTGATGGCTTGGTTGGGCAAAAAAATCAAGGTATTT.

A few counts support this clone. A read error may explain this, as a much larger clone is one base away. The J gene is TRGJ1 or TRGJ2, the V gene TRGV3. The CDR3 loop spans 13 amino acids. The germline V gene has CDR1 VTNTFY and CDR2 YDVSTARD (reference sequence). The CDR3 is CTTWDRRYYKKLF. The CDR3 coding sequence is TGTACCACCTGGGACAGGCGCTATTATAAGAAACTCTTT.

Turning to this clone: A much larger clone is a single base away; this may be a read error. This chain links TRGV3 with TRGJ1 or TRGJ2. The germline CDR1 and CDR2 sequences are VTNTFY and YDVSTARD (reference sequence). J gave up 5 bases and V 5 bases, and 3 bases lay outside the gene matches. The CDR3 extends over 11 amino acids. The CDR3 region is CATWGDYKKLF. The CDR3 DNA follows: TGTGCCACCTGGGGCGATTATAAGAAACTCTTT.

V gene assignment gives TRGV9, but the J gene was left uncalled. Germline values: CDR1 GITISATS, CDR2 ISYDGTV (reference sequence). The CDR3 consists of 12 residues. The DNA for the CDR3 is TGTGCCTTGTGGGTCCTGGGGAACATTCAGTACTTC. This codes for CALWVLGNIQYF.

This clone was seen a handful of times. This chain links TRGV10 with TRGJP2. TRGV10 is an ORF, with its function uncertain. This CDR3 is built from 15 residues. V lost 8 bases to trimming and J lost 0 bases; unmatched junction nucleotides: 7. DNA of the CDR3: TGTGCTGCGTGGGACTTCAATAGTAGTGATTGGATCAAGACGTTT. Protein product: CAAWDFNSSDWIKTF.

This clone has more than one count but fewer than ten. The chain employs TRGV5 and TRGJ1 or TRGJ2. This CDR3 spans 14 amino acids. Germline values: CDR1 VINAFY, CDR2 YDVSNSKD. The trim removed 0 bases at V and 8 bases at J, leaving 10 bases unmatched. The CDR3 region has the DNA TGTGCCACCTGGGACAGGCGGGCGAAGAATAAGAAACTCTTT. Encoded protein: CATWDRRAKNKKLF.

Relative to its sample, this clone is medium-sized (0.01 to 0.1%). The rearrangement joins TRGV9 to TRGJ1 or TRGJ2. CDR3 length: 15 residues. J was trimmed by 0 bases and V by 4 bases; bases with no gene match: 9. Per the germline V gene, CDR1 is GITISATS and CDR2 is ISYDGTV (reference sequence). The CDR3 bases are TGTGCCTTGTGGGAAGAGAGCAAGAATTATTATAAGAAACTCTTT. This translates into CALWEESKNYYKKLF.

This chain connects TRGV4 to TRGJ1 or TRGJ2. This CDR3 region has 14 residues. Trimming removed 0 bases from V and 3 bases from J; junction bases left unmatched: 5. CDR1 is EGSTGY, CDR2 YDSYTSSV, per germline. This CDR3 reads CATWDGSAYYKKLF. CDR3 coding DNA: TGTGCCACCTGGGATGGGTCCGCTTATTATAAGAAACTCTTT.